The entry that follows covers one T cell receptor beta chain sequence. The antigen is undetermined. The data were produced by immunoSEQ multiplex PCR, yet TCRdb's version contains in-frame clones alone and is incomplete. The repertoire holds about 25,000 clones, with about 82% as singletons. V was trimmed by 2 bases and J by 1 base, leaving 5 bases between them. The germline V gene has CDR1 ENHRY and CDR2 SYGVKD. CDR3 length: 13 amino acids. The sample is drawn from a study of CD4 T cells in relation to SARS-CoV-2 and coronaviruses. The overall study: ViraFEST: approximately nine-day antigen culture of PBMCs, then TCR beta CDR3 sequencing.

Unexposed donor CD4+ T cells date from 2011-2018, before the COVID-19 pandemic. Isolation of CD4+ T cells took place after around eleven days in culture. Unexposed-donor CD4+ T cells were probed with SARS-CoV-2 S/N and four cold-coronavirus spikes, cells permitting. Broader study findings: About 65% of donors had memory CD4+ clonotypes crossrecognizing SARS-CoV-2 and common cold coronavirus spike. The cross-reactivity analysis covered only spike protein, not other viral proteins.

The clonotype originates from a human donor in good health. The sequencing sample was made of CD4+ T cells from PBMCs, cultured in vitro. The chain carries TRBV10-3 and TRBJ1-1; D remains ambiguous. The CDR3 bases are TGTGCCATCAGTGAGCCCAAGAACACTGAAGCTTTCTTT. This translates into CAISEPKNTEAFF.